These T cell receptor beta chains were read from a single sample in a study of blood T cell repertoires in COVID-19. Assay: immunoSEQ multiplex PCR; the TCRdb copy retains only in-frame clones and omits some. The sample comprises approximately 190,000 clones, 85% to 90% of which are singletons, and 5.9% rests with the top ten. Source material: peripheral blood. These receptors were collected from a man at least 80 years old with acute or convalescent COVID-19. The CDR3 runs from the conserved cysteine through the conserved F or W. The order of the fields is V gene, D gene, clone size, J gene, CDR3 protein, CDR3 DNA. A D gene is named only where the DNA matches it firmly. The size field is filled for only some rows; it gives once, few, many or a size class.

v_gene: TRBV3-1/TRBV3-2
d_gene: TRBD2
abundance: .
j_gene: TRBJ2-3
CDR3aa: CASSASSGSLDTQYF
CDR3nt: TGTGCCAGCAGCGCATCTAGCGGGAGCCTAGATACGCAGTATTTT

v_gene: TRBV10-3
d_gene: TRBD2
abundance: .
j_gene: TRBJ2-1
CDR3aa: CAISESLGGRTDNEQFF
CDR3nt: TGTGCCATCAGTGAGTCTTTAGGCGGGAGAACTGACAATGAGCAGTTCTTC

v_gene: TRBV2
d_gene: TRBD1
abundance: .
j_gene: TRBJ2-4
CDR3aa: CASNPTGAGKNIQYF
CDR3nt: TGTGCCAGCAACCCGACAGGGGCTGGCAAAAACATTCAGTACTTT

v_gene: TRBV18
d_gene: .
abundance: .
j_gene: TRBJ2-1
CDR3aa: CASCYSLSSSYNEQFF
CDR3nt: TGTGCCAGTTGTTATAGCCTCTCGAGCTCCTACAATGAGCAGTTCTTC

v_gene: TRBV27
d_gene: .
abundance: .
j_gene: TRBJ1-2
CDR3aa: CASSPAGWETYGYTF
CDR3nt: TGTGCCAGCAGTCCCGCCGGTTGGGAGACCTATGGCTACACCTTC

v_gene: TRBV6-2/TRBV6-3
d_gene: TRBD1
abundance: .
j_gene: TRBJ2-2
CDR3aa: CASSFPTVDRTTGELFF
CDR3nt: TGTGCCAGCAGTTTCCCGACGGTGGACAGGACAACCGGGGAGCTGTTTTTT

v_gene: TRBV18
d_gene: TRBD2
abundance: .
j_gene: TRBJ2-5
CDR3aa: CASSPPGLAEETQYF
CDR3nt: TGTGCCAGCTCACCACCGGGACTAGCGGAAGAGACCCAGTACTTC

v_gene: TRBV7-9
d_gene: TRBD1
abundance: few
j_gene: TRBJ2-5
CDR3aa: CASSQRQGRETQYF
CDR3nt: TGTGCCAGCAGCCAACGACAGGGGAGGGAGACCCAGTACTTC

v_gene: TRBV27
d_gene: TRBD1
abundance: .
j_gene: TRBJ2-2
CDR3aa: CASSPGTANTGELFF
CDR3nt: TGTGCCAGCAGTCCGGGGACAGCGAACACCGGGGAGCTGTTTTTT

v_gene: TRBV11-2
d_gene: .
abundance: .
j_gene: TRBJ1-1
CDR3aa: CASSLTWSEAFF
CDR3nt: TGTGCCAGCAGCTTAACATGGAGTGAAGCTTTCTTT

v_gene: TRBV28
d_gene: .
abundance: .
j_gene: TRBJ1-5
CDR3aa: CASSPSTGSNQPQHF
CDR3nt: TGTGCCAGCAGTCCCTCGACAGGTAGCAATCAGCCCCAGCATTTT

v_gene: TRBV7-3
d_gene: TRBD2
abundance: .
j_gene: TRBJ2-1
CDR3aa: CASSSGLAVSNEQFF
CDR3nt: TGTGCCAGCAGCTCGGGACTAGCGGTCTCAAATGAGCAGTTCTTC

v_gene: TRBV7-2
d_gene: .
abundance: .
j_gene: TRBJ2-5
CDR3aa: CASSLTWDSGGQYF
CDR3nt: TGTGCCAGCAGCTTAACCTGGGACTCCGGGGGCCAGTACTTC